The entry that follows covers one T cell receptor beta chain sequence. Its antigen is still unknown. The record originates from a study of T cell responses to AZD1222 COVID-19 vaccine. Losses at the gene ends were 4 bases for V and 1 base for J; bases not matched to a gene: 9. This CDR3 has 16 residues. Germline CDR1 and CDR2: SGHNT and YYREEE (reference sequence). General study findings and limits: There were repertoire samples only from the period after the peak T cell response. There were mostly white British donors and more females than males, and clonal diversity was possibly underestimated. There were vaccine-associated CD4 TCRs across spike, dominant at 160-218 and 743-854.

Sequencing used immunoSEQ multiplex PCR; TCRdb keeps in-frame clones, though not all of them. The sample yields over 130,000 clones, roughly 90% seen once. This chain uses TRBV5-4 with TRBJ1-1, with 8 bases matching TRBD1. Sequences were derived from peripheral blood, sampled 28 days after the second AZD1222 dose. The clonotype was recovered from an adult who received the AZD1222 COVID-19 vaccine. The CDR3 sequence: CASSLGTGGGNTEAFF. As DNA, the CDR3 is TGTGCCAGCAGCCTCGGGACAGGAGGAGGGAACACTGAAGCTTTCTTT.